This TCR beta chain was recorded in a study of blood T cell repertoires in COVID-19. Study summary: Both acute and convalescent COVID-19 samples were obtained from the United States, Italy and Spain.

The table came from immunoSEQ multiplex PCR; TCRdb's copy has only in-frame clones and leaves some out. The sample includes under 200,000 clones, more than 70% of them seen just once. Participant-reported clinical history was the basis for cohort assignment. Germline V gives CDR1 SGDLS, CDR2 YYNGEE. V lost 3 bases and J lost 7; bases outside the gene matches: 12. This CDR3 comprises 16 residues. This sequence originates from a woman younger than 30 who had recovered from COVID-19. Sequencing input: PBMCs or T cells enriched from blood (not recorded which). The genes are TRBV9 and TRBJ1-5; 8 nucleotides match TRBD1. The CDR3: CASSGSRDRRRQPQHF. In DNA, the CDR3 is TGTGCCAGCAGCGGAAGCCGGGACAGGAGGAGACAGCCCCAGCATTTT.